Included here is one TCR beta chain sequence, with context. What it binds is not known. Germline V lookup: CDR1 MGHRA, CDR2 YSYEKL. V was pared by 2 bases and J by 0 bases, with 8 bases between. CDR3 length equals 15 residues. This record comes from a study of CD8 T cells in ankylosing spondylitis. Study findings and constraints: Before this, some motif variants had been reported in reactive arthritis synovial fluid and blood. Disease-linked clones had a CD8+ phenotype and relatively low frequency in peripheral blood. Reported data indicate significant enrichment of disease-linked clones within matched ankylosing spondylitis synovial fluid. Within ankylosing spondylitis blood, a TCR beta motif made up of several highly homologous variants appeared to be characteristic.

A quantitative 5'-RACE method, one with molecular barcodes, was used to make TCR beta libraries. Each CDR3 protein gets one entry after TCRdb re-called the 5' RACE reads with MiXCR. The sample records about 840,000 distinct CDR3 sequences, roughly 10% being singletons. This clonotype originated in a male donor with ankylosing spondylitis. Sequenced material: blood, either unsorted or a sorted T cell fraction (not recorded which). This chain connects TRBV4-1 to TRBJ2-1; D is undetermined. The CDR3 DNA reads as TGCGCCAGCAGCCAACTACCTAACTCCTACAATGAGCAGTTCTTC. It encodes CASSQLPNSYNEQFF.